This passage covers 22 T cell receptor beta chains from one sample sequenced in a study of cytomegalovirus exposure and HLA in healthy donors. The PCR contained 60 Vbeta and 13 Jbeta primers. TCRdb's table, derived via immunoSEQ multiplex PCR, lists solely in-frame clones and lacks some. The listing records roughly 120,000 clones. The material sequenced was PBMCs. The receptor set was obtained from a man between 35 and 55 years old in good health and CMV-seronegative.

The chain couples TRBV6-1 to TRBJ2-1; unclear D gene. The CDR3 has 13 residues. Trimming removed 11 bases from V and 1 base from J, with 12 bases in between. Germline V CDR1 and CDR2: MNHNS, SASEGT. CDR3 in amino acids: CALGSQSYNEQFF. Here the CDR3 DNA reads TGTGCCCTGGGTAGCCAATCCTACAATGAGCAGTTCTTC.

V usage is TRBV9 and J usage is TRBJ2-7; 10 bases match TRBD1. The J segment lost 3 bases and the V segment lost 1 base, leaving 7 bases of the junction unmatched. Germline V gene lookup returns CDR1 SGDLS and CDR2 YYNGEE. CDR3 size: 16 residues. CDR3: CASSVFSGQGFYEQYF. The CDR3 DNA is TGTGCCAGCAGCGTATTCTCGGGACAGGGGTTCTACGAGCAGTACTTC. Full variable domain (remainder filled in from reference TRBV9 and TRBJ2-7): DSGVTQTPKHLITATGQRVTLRCSPRSGDLSVYWYQQSLDQGLQFLIQYYNGEERAKGNILERFSAQQFPDLHSELNLSSLELGDSALYFCASSVFSGQGFYEQYFGPGTRLTVT.

This chain's CDR3 is CASSHGTSGGYNEQFF. CDR3 nucleotides: TGCGCCAGCAGCCATGGGACTAGCGGGGGTTACAATGAGCAGTTCTTC. V usage is TRBV4-1 and J usage is TRBJ2-1; 14 bases line up with TRBD2. The germline V gene encodes CDR1 MGHRA and CDR2 YSYEKL. The CDR3 covers 16 residues. The V segment lost 3 bases and the J segment 4 bases; nucleotides outside the gene matches: 2.

J is TRBJ1-1 and V is TRBV7-9; 8 bases map to TRBD1. The CDR3 runs to 14 residues. J was trimmed by 5 bases and V by 5 bases; bases with no gene match: 7. Germline V CDR1 and CDR2: SEHNR, FQNEAQ (reference sequence). The CDR3 loop is CASSLGQGRTEAFF. DNA for the CDR3: TGTGCCAGCAGCCTAGGACAGGGAAGGACTGAAGCTTTCTTT.

The V and J genes are TRBV28 and TRBJ2-7; 10 bases fit TRBD2. The trim removed 3 bases at V and 3 bases at J, leaving 5 bases unmatched. Germline-derived CDR1 and CDR2 are MDHEN and SYDVKM. The CDR3 extends over 15 amino acids. The DNA of the CDR3 is TGTGCCAGCAGTTTGTCCCTAGCGGGAGTCTACGAGCAGTACTTC. This translates into CASSLSLAGVYEQYF.

The chain uses TRBV7-2 and TRBJ2-2; TRBD1 agrees at 10 bases. CDR3 length: 13 amino acids. Germline-derived CDR1 and CDR2 are SGHTA and FQGNSA. V shed 3 bases and J 15 bases; nucleotides not matched to a gene: 7. CDR3 in amino acids: CASSFTGTGVVFF. The CDR3, as DNA: TGTGCCAGCAGCTTCACCGGGACAGGGGTGGTGTTTTTT.

The J gene is TRBJ2-1, the V gene TRBV1; the table calls TRBD2, which could not be checked here. TRBV1 is flagged as a pseudogene. The CDR3 is made up of 17 amino acids. The CDR3 DNA reads TGCACCAGCAGCCAAGTTCGCCTGGGAGTAGGGTACAATGAGCAGTTCTTC. It is translated as CTSSQVRLGVGYNEQFF.

V usage is TRBV5-1 and J usage is TRBJ2-5; 9 bases agree with TRBD1. The CDR3 covers 16 residues. The ends lost 4 bases at V and 2 bases at J; junction bases unmatched: 9. The V gene's germline CDR1 is SGHRS and CDR2 YFSETQ. The CDR3 sequence: CASSPRTGVEQETQYF. Here the CDR3 DNA reads TGCGCCAGCAGCCCACGGACAGGGGTGGAACAAGAGACCCAGTACTTC.

The chain uses TRBV30 and TRBJ2-2, with D perhaps matching TRBD2 (6 bases). Germline values: CDR1 GTSNPN, CDR2 SVGIG (reference sequence). V lost 1 base, J lost 1 base, and 13 bases lay in between. This CDR3 region has 16 residues. CDR3 loop: CAWSARRAGNTGELFF. CDR3 DNA sequence: TGTGCCTGGAGTGCCAGGAGGGCGGGGAACACCGGGGAGCTGTTTTTT.

The CDR3 protein is CASTLTGGTVNEQYF. In DNA form, the CDR3 reads TGTGCCAGCACCCTGACAGGGGGCACTGTAAACGAGCAGTACTTC. The V and J genes are TRBV27 and TRBJ2-7; 10 bases are shared with TRBD1. The V segment lost 7 bases and the J segment 5 bases; nucleotides outside the gene matches: 11. This CDR3 is 15 amino acids long. The V gene's germline CDR1 is MNHEY and CDR2 SMNVEV (reference sequence).

The genes are TRBV13 and TRBJ2-2, with D possibly matching TRBD2 (5 bases). The V end lost 0 bases, the J end lost 7 bases, and 6 bases lay between the germline ends. CDR3 length equals 13 residues. The germline V gene encodes CDR1 PRHDT and CDR2 FYEKMQ (reference sequence). DNA for the CDR3: TGTGCCAGCAGCTTAGGCCGGGGCGGGGAGCTGTTTTTT. Translation: CASSLGRGGELFF. The full variable domain, its missing parts supplied by reference TRBV13 and TRBJ2-2, is AAGVIQSPRHLIKEKRETATLKCYPIPRHDTVYWYQQGPGQDPQFLISFYEKMQSDKGSIPDRFSAQQFSDYHSELNMSSLELGDSALYFCASSLGRGGELFFGEGSRLTVL.

The chain links TRBV2 to TRBJ1-4; D perhaps matches TRBD1 (6 bases). V was pared by 7 bases and J by 4 bases, with 16 bases between. CDR1 and CDR2 (germline): SNHLY, FYNNEI. The CDR3 sequence is 15 residues long. In DNA, the CDR3 is TGTGCCAGCACGGTGGAGAGGACAGTTAATGAAAAACTGTTTTTT. This codes for CASTVERTVNEKLFF.

This rearrangement joins TRBV5-1 to TRBJ2-7; TRBD2 aligns across 10 bases. With V trimmed by 3 bases and J by 0 bases, 0 bases remained unmatched. Germline loops: CDR1 SGHRS, CDR2 YFSETQ. This CDR3 spans 14 amino acids. CDR3 DNA sequence: TGCGCCAGCAGCTCTAGCGGGAGCTCCTACGAGCAGTACTTC. Translated: CASSSSGSSYEQYF.

The genes are TRBV5-1 and TRBJ2-4, with 14 positions matching TRBD2. Unmatched junction bases numbered 11, after V lost 0 bases and J lost 9 bases. Germline V gene sequence: CDR1 SGHRS, CDR2 YFSETQ. CDR3 length: 18 residues. The CDR3 reads CASSLGWGLAGASGIQYF. Here the CDR3 DNA reads TGCGCCAGCAGCTTGGGGTGGGGACTAGCGGGAGCGTCTGGCATTCAGTACTTC.

The chain joins TRBV11-3 to TRBJ2-1, with TRBD1 matching over 7 bases. V was pared by 5 bases and J by 3 bases, with 4 bases of the junction left unmatched. This CDR3 comprises 14 residues. Germline assignment: CDR1 SGHNT and CDR2 YENEEA. The CDR3 nucleotides read TGTGCCAGCAGCACCAGGGACAGCTACAATGAGCAGTTCTTC. Amino acids: CASSTRDSYNEQFF. The whole variable domain, remainder taken from reference TRBV11-3 and TRBJ2-1, is EAGVVQSPRYKIIEKKQPVAFWCNPISGHNTLYWYLQNLGQGPELLIRYENEEAVDDSQLPKDRFSAERLKGVDSTLKIQPAELGDSAVYLCASSTRDSYNEQFFGPGTRLTVL.

V gene TRBV19 combines with J gene TRBJ1-1; tentatively, D is TRBD1 (6 bases). Trimming took 5 bases from V and 2 from J, leaving 12 bases between them. CDR1 and CDR2 (germline): LNHDA, SQIVND (reference sequence). The CDR3 totals 14 residues. This CDR3 reads CASSSTGGNTEAFF. CDR3 nucleotide sequence: TGTGCCAGTAGTTCGACAGGTGGCAACACTGAAGCTTTCTTT.

This chain connects TRBV5-1 to TRBJ2-2, with 14 bases matching TRBD2. This CDR3 spans 17 amino acids. With 7 bases clipped from V and 5 bases from J, the junction kept 10 bases outside the gene matches. Germline V gene data show CDR1 as SGHRS and CDR2 as YFSETQ. The CDR3 loop is CASSTGTSGRSTGELFF. As DNA, the CDR3 is TGCGCCAGCTCGACAGGGACTAGCGGGAGATCTACCGGGGAGCTGTTTTTT.

The chain uses TRBV5-1 and TRBJ2-1; D possibly corresponds to TRBD2 (5 bases). Germline loops: CDR1 SGHRS, CDR2 YFSETQ. Between the trimmed V and J ends, which lost 1 base and 4 bases, there was a span of 12 bases. The CDR3 extends over 15 amino acids. The chain's CDR3 is CASSLLFGEYNEQFF. The CDR3 DNA sequence: TGCGCCAGCAGCTTGTTGTTCGGGGAATACAATGAGCAGTTCTTC.

The V and J genes are TRBV19 and TRBJ1-1, with 7 bases aligning to TRBD1. The CDR3 has 11 amino acids. Germline V gives CDR1 LNHDA, CDR2 SQIVND (reference sequence). CDR3 region: CTSRGRTEAFF. CDR3 nucleotides: TGTACCTCCAGGGGGAGGACTGAAGCTTTCTTT.

This rearrangement joins TRBV28 to TRBJ2-7; perhaps TRBD1 as D (5 bases). From germline, CDR1 is MDHEN and CDR2 SYDVKM. The CDR3 has 11 residues. V lost 8 bases and J 6 bases, leaving 11 bases between the germline ends. The chain's CDR3 is CASQGTGEQYF. The CDR3 coding sequence is TGTGCCAGCCAGGGAACTGGCGAGCAGTACTTC.

The genes are TRBV5-4 and TRBJ1-4; unclear D gene. V was trimmed by 0 bases and J by 0 bases, leaving 6 bases between them. This CDR3 is built from 15 residues. Germline CDR1 and CDR2: SGHNT and YYREEE (reference sequence). The CDR3 reads CASSLAGATNEKLFF. DNA for the CDR3: TGTGCCAGCAGCTTGGCCGGGGCAACTAATGAAAAACTGTTTTTT.

V gene TRBV7-2 combines with J gene TRBJ2-5; TRBD2 agrees at 11 bases. TRBJ2-7 matches the DNA end more closely, so the J call is doubtful. Germline V gives CDR1 SGHTA, CDR2 FQGNSA. This CDR3 spans 17 amino acids. The CDR3 DNA reads TGTGCCAGCAGCTATACCTCAGGGACTAGCGGATCCTACGAGCAGTACTTC. Protein sequence: CASSYTSGTSGSYEQYF.